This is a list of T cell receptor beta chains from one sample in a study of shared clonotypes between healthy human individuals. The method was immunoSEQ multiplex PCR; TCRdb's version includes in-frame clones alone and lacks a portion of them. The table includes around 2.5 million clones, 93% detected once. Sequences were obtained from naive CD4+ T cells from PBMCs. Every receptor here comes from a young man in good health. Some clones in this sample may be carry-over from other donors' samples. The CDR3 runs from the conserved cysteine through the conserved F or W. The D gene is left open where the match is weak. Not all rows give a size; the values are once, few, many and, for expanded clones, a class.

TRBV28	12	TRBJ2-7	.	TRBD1	CASSGTAPEQYF	TGTGCCAGCAGTGGGACAGCTCCCGAGCAGTACTTC
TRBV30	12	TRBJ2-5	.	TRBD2	CAWSPGGETQYF	TGTGCCTGGAGCCCGGGGGGAGAGACCCAGTACTTC
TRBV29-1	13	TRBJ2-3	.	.	CSVRGRATDTQYF	TGCAGCGTTCGAGGCAGGGCAACAGATACGCAGTATTTT
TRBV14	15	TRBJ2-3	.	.	CASRPFTANTDTQYF	TGTGCCAGCAGACCGTTCACAGCGAACACAGATACGCAGTATTTT
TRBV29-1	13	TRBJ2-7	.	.	CSAGGTASYEQYF	TGCAGCGCAGGTGGGACTGCGAGCTACGAGCAGTACTTC
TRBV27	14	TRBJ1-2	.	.	CASSFRDPIYGYTF	TGTGCCAGCAGTTTCAGGGATCCAATTTATGGCTACACCTTC
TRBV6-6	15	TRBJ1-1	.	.	CASSGKKQVRTEAFF	TGTGCCAGCAGTGGAAAAAAACAGGTTAGGACTGAAGCTTTCTTT
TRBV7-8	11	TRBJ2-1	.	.	CASSEHNEQFF	TGTGCCAGCAGCGAGCACAATGAGCAGTTCTTC
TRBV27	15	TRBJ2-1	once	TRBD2	CASTPWGGSYNEQFF	TGTGCCAGCACCCCCTGGGGGGGCTCCTACAATGAGCAGTTCTTC
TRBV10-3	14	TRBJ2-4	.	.	CAISESPGENIQYF	TGTGCCATCAGTGAGTCGCCAGGCGAAAACATTCAGTACTTC
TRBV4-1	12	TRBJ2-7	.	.	CASSRIRDEQYF	TGCGCCAGCAGCCGCATCAGGGACGAGCAGTACTTC
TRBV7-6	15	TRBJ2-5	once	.	CASSSRTAQQETQYF	TGTGCCAGCAGTTCTAGGACAGCGCAACAAGAGACCCAGTACTTC
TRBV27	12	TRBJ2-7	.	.	CASSLSGYEQYF	TGTGCCAGCAGCCTCTCCGGGTACGAGCAGTACTTC
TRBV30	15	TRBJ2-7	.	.	CAWSQLDRSSYEQYF	TGTGCCTGGAGTCAGCTGGACCGGAGCTCCTACGAGCAGTACTTC
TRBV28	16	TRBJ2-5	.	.	CASSRLGAEGQETQYF	TGTGCCAGCAGTCGGCTCGGGGCAGAAGGCCAAGAGACCCAGTACTTC
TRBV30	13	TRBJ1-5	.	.	CAWSDLGAQPQHF	TGTGCCTGGAGTGACCTCGGGGCCCAGCCCCAGCATTTT
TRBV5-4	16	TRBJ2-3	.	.	CASSPSLIVGTDTQYF	TGTGCCAGCAGCCCGTCGCTAATAGTGGGCACAGATACGCAGTATTTT
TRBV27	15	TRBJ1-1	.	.	CASSSVVSMNTEAFF	TGTGCCAGCAGTTCCGTGGTCAGCATGAACACTGAAGCTTTCTTT
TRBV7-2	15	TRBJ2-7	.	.	CASSWGTTPYYEQYF	TGTGCCAGCAGCTGGGGGACAACCCCCTACTACGAGCAGTACTTC
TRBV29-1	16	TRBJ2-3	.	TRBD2	CSAQAGGRAPPDTQYF	TGCAGCGCCCAAGCGGGCGGGAGAGCTCCCCCAGATACGCAGTATTTT
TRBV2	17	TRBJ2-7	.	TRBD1	CASSEALWRQGDGEQYF	TGTGCCAGCAGTGAAGCGCTCTGGCGACAGGGGGATGGCGAGCAGTACTTC
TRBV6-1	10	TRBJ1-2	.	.	CASSGYGYTF	TGTGCCAGCAGTGGTTACGGCTACACCTTC
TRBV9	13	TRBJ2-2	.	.	CASSVDPTGELFF	TGTGCCAGCAGCGTAGATCCCACCGGGGAGCTGTTTTTT
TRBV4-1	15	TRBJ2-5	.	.	CASSQDPGPPVTQYF	TGCGCCAGCAGCCAAGATCCAGGGCCTCCCGTGACCCAGTACTTC
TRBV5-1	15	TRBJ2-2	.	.	CASSLYLGYAGELFF	TGCGCCAGCAGCTTGTATCTAGGTTACGCCGGGGAGCTGTTTTTT
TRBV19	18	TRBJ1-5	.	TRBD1	CASTSPRTGNSGNQPQHF	TGTGCCAGTACCTCCCCCCGGACAGGGAATAGTGGCAATCAGCCCCAGCATTTT
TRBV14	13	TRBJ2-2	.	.	CASSQVQTGELFF	TGTGCCAGCAGCCAAGTACAAACCGGGGAGCTGTTTTTT
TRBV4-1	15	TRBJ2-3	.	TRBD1	CASSLRDRSSDTQYF	TGCGCCAGCAGCCTCCGGGACAGGTCCTCAGATACGCAGTATTTT
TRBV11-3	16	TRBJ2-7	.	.	CASSLGDFGGFEEQYF	TGTGCCAGCAGCTTAGGCGACTTTGGAGGGTTTGAAGAGCAGTACTTC
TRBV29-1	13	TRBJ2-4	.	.	CSVVGSGKNIQYF	TGCAGCGTTGTGGGTTCCGGCAAAAACATTCAGTACTTC
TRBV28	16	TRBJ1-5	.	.	CASRSRRGPSNQPQHF	TGTGCCAGCAGATCCCGTAGGGGACCGAGCAATCAGCCCCAGCATTTT
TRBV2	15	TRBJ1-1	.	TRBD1	CASSSGQGRYTEAFF	TGTGCCAGCAGTTCGGGACAGGGAAGGTACACTGAAGCTTTCTTT
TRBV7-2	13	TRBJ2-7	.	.	CASSLVRGREQYF	TGTGCCAGCAGCTTAGTTCGGGGGAGGGAGCAGTACTTC
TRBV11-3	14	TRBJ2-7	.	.	CASSTEHGTYEQYF	TGTGCCAGCAGCACCGAACACGGCACCTACGAGCAGTACTTC